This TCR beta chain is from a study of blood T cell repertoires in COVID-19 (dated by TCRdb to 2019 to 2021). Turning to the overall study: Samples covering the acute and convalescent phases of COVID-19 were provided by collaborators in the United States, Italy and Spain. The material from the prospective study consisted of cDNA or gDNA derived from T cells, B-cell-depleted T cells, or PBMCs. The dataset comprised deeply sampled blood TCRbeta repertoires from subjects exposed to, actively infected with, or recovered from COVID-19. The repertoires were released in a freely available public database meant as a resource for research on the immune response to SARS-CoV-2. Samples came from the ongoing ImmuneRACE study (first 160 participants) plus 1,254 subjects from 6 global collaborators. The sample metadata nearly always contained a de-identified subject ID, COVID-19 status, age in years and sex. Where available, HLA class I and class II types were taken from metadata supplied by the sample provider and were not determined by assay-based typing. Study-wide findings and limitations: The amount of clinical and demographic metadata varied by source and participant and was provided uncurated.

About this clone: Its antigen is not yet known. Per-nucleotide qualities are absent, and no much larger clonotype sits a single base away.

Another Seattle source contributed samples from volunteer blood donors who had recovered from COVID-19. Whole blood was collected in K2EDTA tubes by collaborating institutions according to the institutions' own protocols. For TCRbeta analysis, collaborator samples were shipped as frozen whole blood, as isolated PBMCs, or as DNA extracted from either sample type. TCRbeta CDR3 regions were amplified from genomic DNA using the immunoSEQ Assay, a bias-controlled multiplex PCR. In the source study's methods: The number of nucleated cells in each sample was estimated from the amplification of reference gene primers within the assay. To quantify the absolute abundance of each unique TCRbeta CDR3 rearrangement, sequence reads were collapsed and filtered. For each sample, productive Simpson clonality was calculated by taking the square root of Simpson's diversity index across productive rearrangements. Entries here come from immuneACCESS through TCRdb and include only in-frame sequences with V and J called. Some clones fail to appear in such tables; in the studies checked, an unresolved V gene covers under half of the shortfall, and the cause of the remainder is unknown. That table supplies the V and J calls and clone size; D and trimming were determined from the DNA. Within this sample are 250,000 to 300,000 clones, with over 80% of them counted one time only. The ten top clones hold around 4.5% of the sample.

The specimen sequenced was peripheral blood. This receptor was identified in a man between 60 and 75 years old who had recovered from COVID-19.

The CDR3 in this case is CASSPRLARETQYF. The DNA sequence is as follows: TGTGCCAGCAGCCCCCGACTAGCCCGAGAGACCCAGTACTTC. The receptor chain draws on TRBV11-2 and TRBJ2-5, with 7 middle bases fitting TRBD2. The CDR1 and CDR2 encoded by the germline V gene are SGHAT and FQNNGV. From V the trimming removes 5 bases and from J it removes 4 bases, while the gene matches leave 7 bases of the junction unaccounted for. The CDR3 contains 14 residues, cysteine and phenylalanine counted. Only the CDR3 portion is preserved as DNA: 42 bases, with reading frame beginning at the first base. Joined to the reference TRBV11-2 and TRBJ2-5 proteins, this CDR3 gives the full variable domain: EAGVAQSPRYKIIEKRQSVAFWCNPISGHATLYWYQQILGQGPKLLIQFQNNGVVDDSQLPKDRFSAERLKGVDSTLKIQPAKLEDSAVYLCASSPRLARETQYFGPGTRLLVL.